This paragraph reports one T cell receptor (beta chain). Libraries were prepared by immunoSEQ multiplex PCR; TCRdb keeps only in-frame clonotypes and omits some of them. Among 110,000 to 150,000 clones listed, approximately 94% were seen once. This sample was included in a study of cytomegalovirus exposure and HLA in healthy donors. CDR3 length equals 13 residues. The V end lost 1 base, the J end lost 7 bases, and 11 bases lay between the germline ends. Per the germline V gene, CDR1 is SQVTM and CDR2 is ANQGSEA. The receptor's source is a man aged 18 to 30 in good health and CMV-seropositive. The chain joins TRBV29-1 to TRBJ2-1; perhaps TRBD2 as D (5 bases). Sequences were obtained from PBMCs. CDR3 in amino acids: CSVEVAPGNEQFF. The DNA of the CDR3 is TGCAGCGTTGAAGTTGCCCCGGGAAATGAGCAGTTCTTC.